The T cell receptor (beta chain) under discussion was sequenced for a study of blood T cells in healthy people across ages. Findings of the study overall: The fall in TCR beta diversity per million T cells was roughly linear with age.

Through a sample-barcoded 5' primer and a J-beta primer mix, a second PCR was run for about 6 to 11 cycles. From the 5' RACE reads, TCRdb called clonotypes with MiXCR, one entry per CDR3 protein. The sample records around 670,000 distinct CDR3 sequences, approximately 30% being singletons. This clonotype was seen repeatedly, ten times or more. Its antigen is still unknown. V lost 5 bases, J lost 9 bases, and 11 bases lay in between. Germline-derived CDR1 and CDR2 are DFQATT and SNEGSKA (reference sequence). This CDR3 is built from 11 residues. Sequencing was performed on blood. V gene TRBV20-1 combines with J gene TRBJ1-5; the D is unclear. This TCR came from an elderly woman in good health. In DNA, the CDR3 is TGCAGTGCTTTAATAGGCGGGCCCCAGCATTTT. This encodes CSALIGGPQHF.